Described below is a single T cell receptor beta chain sequence and its context. Its antigen remains unknown. The data were taken from a study of T cell responses to AZD1222 COVID-19 vaccine. Overall study: Pooling of second doses given at about 4 or about 12 weeks was done. Study observations and caveats: Spike-specific TCR repertoires showed rising breadth and depth after two AZD1222 doses. Donors were chiefly white British, with a greater number of females, and clonal diversity was perhaps underestimated.

The CDR3 runs to 14 residues. Germline lookup yields CDR1 SGHAT and CDR2 FQDESV (reference sequence). V was trimmed by 3 bases and J by 0 bases, leaving 6 bases between them. The table came from immunoSEQ multiplex PCR; TCRdb's copy has only in-frame clones and leaves some out. The table has some 190,000 clones, about 92% seen once. This clonotype originated in an adult in good health. V is TRBV11-1 and J is TRBJ1-3; possibly TRBD1 for D (5 bases). The sample was peripheral blood, taken on day 0 of AZD1222 vaccination. In nucleotides, the CDR3 is TGTGCCAGCAGCTTCAGGGACTCTGGAAACACCATATATTTT. Translated: CASSFRDSGNTIYF.